This T cell receptor (beta chain) was observed in a study of shared clonotypes between healthy human individuals. V was clipped by 3 bases and J by 3 bases, with 15 bases between them. CDR3 size: 15 residues. Germline V CDR1 and CDR2: WSHSY, SAAADI. Here immunoSEQ multiplex PCR was the method, and the copy in TCRdb shows in-frame clones only, minus some. The sample includes around 330,000 clones, approximately 79% seen only once; the top ten take around 10%. Sequenced: memory CD4+ T cells sorted from blood. As for subset: CD45RA-negative fraction. The V call is TRBV10-2, the J call TRBJ2-7, with a weak D call TRBD2 (5 bases). The clonotype originates from a man in his thirties or forties in good health. CDR3 DNA sequence: TGCGCCAGCAGTGAAGGATTAGCGAGATACTACGAGCAGTACTTC. This translates into CASSEGLARYYEQYF.